These 21 T cell receptor beta chains came from one sample sequenced in a study of blood T cell repertoires in COVID-19. Profiling relied on immunoSEQ multiplex PCR, and the TCRdb table lists in-frame clones only, not all of them. The table has some 100,000 clones, more than 60% seen once; the top ten hold roughly 5.6%. Material: peripheral blood. The receptors derive from a man in his 70s with acute or convalescent COVID-19.

This clone was detected a few times. The V and J genes are TRBV28 and TRBJ1-5; 8 positions match TRBD1. V shed 6 bases and J 4 bases; nucleotides not matched to a gene: 8. The CDR3 totals 15 residues. Looked up from germline, CDR1 is MDHEN and CDR2 is SYDVKM. CDR3 in DNA: TGTGCCAGCAGAGGACCCACAGGGGGTAATCAGCCCCAGCATTTT. It encodes CASRGPTGGNQPQHF.

This chain links TRBV27 with TRBJ2-3; D gene ambiguous. The CDR3 runs to 14 residues. Looked up from germline, CDR1 is MNHEY and CDR2 is SMNVEV (reference sequence). V was clipped by 2 bases and J by 1 base, with 7 bases between them. The DNA of the CDR3 is TGTGCCAGCAGTTTACTAGACGGCACAGATACGCAGTATTTT. It is translated as CASSLLDGTDTQYF.

The genes are TRBV4-3 and TRBJ1-3; no clear D. The CDR3 sequence is 17 residues long. Germline V gene sequence: CDR1 LGHNA, CDR2 YSLEER. The V and J ends lost 0 bases and 0 bases respectively, with 12 bases between them. CDR3 sequence reads: CASSQDPRSFSGNTIYF. CDR3 DNA sequence: TGCGCCAGCAGCCAAGATCCTAGGAGCTTCTCTGGAAACACCATATATTTT.

CDR3 sequence (DNA): TGTGCCAGCAGCCTGAGGCCAGGGGGCTACACCTTC. Translation: CASSLRPGGYTF. The V gene is TRBV28, the J gene TRBJ1-2; D is possibly TRBD1 (5 bases). The ends were cut back, 6 bases at V and 8 bases at J, with 13 bases in the middle. CDR1 MDHEN and CDR2 SYDVKM come from the germline V gene. This CDR3 has 12 residues.

This chain links TRBV29-1 with TRBJ2-6, with 7 bases identical to TRBD1. The CDR3 totals 13 residues. Trimming at V came to 6 bases and at J to 9 bases, leaving 8 bases not matched to a gene. Germline V lookup: CDR1 SQVTM, CDR2 ANQGSEA. The CDR3 DNA follows: TGCAGCGTCGGGGACAGCGGAAACAACGTCCTGACTTTC. Translated, it gives CSVGDSGNNVLTF.

The J gene is TRBJ2-7, the V gene TRBV10-3; 7 positions agree with TRBD1. V was pared by 5 bases and J by 0 bases, with 4 bases of the junction left unmatched. Germline V gives CDR1 ENHRY, CDR2 SYGVKD. There are 14 residues in the CDR3. The CDR3: CAISPGQSSYEQYF. The CDR3 DNA reads TGTGCCATCAGTCCGGGACAGAGCTCCTACGAGCAGTACTTC.

The CDR3 sequence is CASSLAGGAGNTIYF. CDR3 nucleotide sequence: TGTGCCAGCAGCTTAGCGGGGGGGGCTGGAAACACCATATATTTT. The J gene is TRBJ1-3, the V gene TRBV7-2; D possibly corresponds to TRBD1 (5 bases). This CDR3 spans 15 amino acids. Germline lookup yields CDR1 SGHTA and CDR2 FQGNSA. Trimming left V 0 bases short and J 2 bases short, with 8 bases between.

This chain joins TRBV7-3 and TRBJ1-2, with TRBD1 matching 7 bases. CDR1 is SGHTA and CDR2 is FQGTGA in the germline V gene. The CDR3 runs to 13 residues. Losses at the gene ends were 5 bases for V and 8 bases for J; bases not matched to a gene: 8. CDR3 in amino acids: CASSRGGGEGYTF. The CDR3 nucleotides read TGTGCCAGCAGCCGAGGGGGCGGAGAAGGCTACACCTTC.

This sequence joins TRBV6-5 and TRBJ2-3; a possible D gene is TRBD2 (5 bases). The V end was cut by 7 bases, the J end by 2 bases, with 13 bases between. Looked up from germline, CDR1 is MNHEY and CDR2 is SVGAGI. The length of the CDR3 is 14 residues. This CDR3 is CASIDPDSTDTQYF. CDR3 nucleotides: TGTGCCAGCATCGACCCGGACTCCACAGATACGCAGTATTTT.

The CDR3 loop is CASSPGGGGAVDTQYF. For the CDR3, the DNA is TGCGCCAGCAGCCCCGGGGGCGGGGGGGCCGTAGATACGCAGTATTTT. The chain combines TRBV5-1 with TRBJ2-3; TRBD2 agrees at 9 bases. The CDR3 extends over 16 amino acids. J gave up 5 bases and V 4 bases, and 11 bases lay outside the gene matches. Germline V gene lookup returns CDR1 SGHRS and CDR2 YFSETQ.

This clone was counted a few times. This chain connects TRBV5-4 to TRBJ1-2; 10 bases agree with TRBD1. J was trimmed by 5 bases and V by 4 bases; bases with no gene match: 8. This CDR3 spans 15 amino acids. Germline CDR1 and CDR2: SGHNT and YYREEE (reference sequence). CDR3 sequence (DNA): TGTGCCAGCAGCCCGACAGGGGGCGGCGGATATGGCTACACCTTC. This gives the protein CASSPTGGGGYGYTF.

The rearrangement joins TRBV9 to TRBJ1-2; D gene ambiguous. The CDR3 contains 17 residues. The germline V gene encodes CDR1 SGDLS and CDR2 YYNGEE. V was trimmed by 0 bases and J by 4 bases, leaving 19 bases between them. The CDR3 nucleotides are TGTGCCAGCAGCGTAGGCCCGGTGACACCGGAGGGCTATGGCTACACCTTC. Amino acid sequence: CASSVGPVTPEGYGYTF.

This chain connects TRBV30 to TRBJ1-1; D not resolved. Deletions cut 3 bases from V and 11 bases from J, with 25 bases between. This CDR3 is built from 15 residues. Germline loops: CDR1 GTSNPN, CDR2 SVGIG (reference sequence). CDR3 in amino acids: CAWSPGGGQVSTAFF. Here the CDR3 DNA reads TGTGCCTGGAGCCCCGGTGGTGGTCAGGTTTCAACGGCTTTCTTT. Full variable domain (outside the CDR3, taken from reference TRBV30 and TRBJ1-1): SQTIHQWPATLVQPVGSPLSLECTVEGTSNPNLYWYRQAAGRGLQLLFYSVGIGQISSEVPQNLSASRPQDRQFILSSKKLLLSDSGFYLCAWSPGGGQVSTAFFGQGTRLTVV.

This chain joins TRBV4-1 and TRBJ1-1; D might be TRBD1 (6 bases). This CDR3 comprises 18 residues. The germline V gene encodes CDR1 MGHRA and CDR2 YSYEKL. V was shortened by 4 bases and J by 2 bases, with 23 bases between the two germline ends. CDR3 amino acids: CASSPPYRQVRKNTEAFF. CDR3 in DNA: TGCGCCAGCAGCCCGCCCTATCGACAGGTCCGGAAAAACACTGAAGCTTTCTTT.

The V call is TRBV18, the J call TRBJ1-5; 9 bases fit TRBD1. Germline-derived CDR1 and CDR2 are KGHSH and LQKENI. This CDR3 comprises 14 residues. V trimming: 2 bases; J trimming: 7 bases; junction bases outside the gene matches: 3. CDR3 residues: CASSPGTGQQPQHF. Written as DNA, the CDR3 is TGTGCCAGCTCACCAGGGACAGGGCAACAGCCCCAGCATTTT.

This clone was seen only a few times. The rearrangement joins TRBV18 to TRBJ1-4; 12 bases fit TRBD1. The CDR3 is 16 amino acids. The junction had 8 bases not matched to a gene; V was cut back by 4 bases and J by 8 bases. Germline lookup yields CDR1 KGHSH and CDR2 LQKENI. The CDR3, as DNA: TGTGCCAGCTCACGGGGACAGGGGGCGTTCGTAGAAAAACTGTTTTTT. Residues: CASSRGQGAFVEKLFF.

This chain uses TRBV4-3 with TRBJ1-2, with D possibly being TRBD1 (5 bases). Trimming took 0 bases from V and 7 from J, leaving 12 bases between them. This CDR3 has 14 amino acids. Germline V gene data show CDR1 as LGHNA and CDR2 as YSLEER. In DNA, the CDR3 is TGCGCCAGCAGCCAAGAAGCGGGGCGCGGTGGCTACACCTTC. Protein: CASSQEAGRGGYTF.

This clone has more than one count but fewer than ten. This chain connects TRBV7-2 to TRBJ2-7, with D possibly TRBD2 on 5 matching bases. The CDR3 covers 15 residues. From germline, CDR1 is SGHTA and CDR2 FQGNSA. The V end lost 3 bases, the J end lost 9 bases, and 21 bases lay between the germline ends. The CDR3 coding sequence is TGTGCCAGCAGCTTTTCGGACGCGCATACCGAGGGGCAGTACTTC. Residues: CASSFSDAHTEGQYF.

The chain uses TRBV28 and TRBJ2-7, with TRBD1 matching over 10 bases. The ends lost 4 bases at V and 5 bases at J; junction bases unmatched: 2. Germline V CDR1 and CDR2: MDHEN, SYDVKM. The CDR3 consists of 13 residues. The CDR3: CASSWTGGNEQYF. CDR3 DNA: TGTGCCAGCAGTTGGACAGGGGGGAACGAGCAGTACTTC.

The chain couples TRBV7-2 to TRBJ1-1; 7 positions agree with TRBD1. Germline CDR1 is SGHTA and CDR2 is FQGNSA. The CDR3 runs 14 residues. V trimming: 1 base; J trimming: 4 bases; junction bases outside the gene matches: 3. The CDR3 here is CASSLGQGSTEAFF. Here the CDR3 DNA reads TGTGCCAGCAGCTTAGGACAGGGTTCCACTGAAGCTTTCTTT.

This rearrangement joins TRBV5-5 to TRBJ2-7; TRBD1 might be the D (6 bases). This CDR3 is 13 amino acids long. V shed 1 base and J shed 7 bases, with 12 bases lying between them. The germline gives CDR1 SGHKS, CDR2 YYEKEE (reference sequence). CDR3 loop: CASSLSPTGEQYF. CDR3 coding DNA: TGTGCCAGCAGCTTGAGCCCAACAGGGGAGCAGTACTTC.